Each of the 16 T cell receptor beta chains below was sequenced from the same sample in a study of blood T cell repertoires in COVID-19. The table came from immunoSEQ multiplex PCR; TCRdb's copy has only in-frame clones and leaves some out. The table records over 400,000 clones, approximately 83% of them present only once. Sequenced input: peripheral blood. All receptors come from a human donor in a cohort sampled during active COVID-19.

The chain carries TRBV27 and TRBJ2-7; 8 nucleotides match TRBD1. CDR1 and CDR2 (germline): MNHEY, SMNVEV (reference sequence). The CDR3 consists of 16 residues. The ends lost 5 bases at V and 7 bases at J; junction bases unmatched: 16. Written as DNA, the CDR3 is TGTGCCAGCAGTCCTTCCGGGACAGGCCGAACTCAAGAGCAGTACTTC. As protein: CASSPSGTGRTQEQYF.

The rearrangement uses TRBV29-1 and TRBJ2-1; 9 positions agree with TRBD2. Germline CDR1 reads SQVTM; CDR2 reads ANQGSEA. There are 14 residues in the CDR3. V was pared by 7 bases and J by 4 bases, with 8 bases of the junction left unmatched. CDR3 residues: CSATASGAYNEQFF. The CDR3 nucleotides are TGCAGCGCCACGGCTAGCGGGGCTTACAATGAGCAGTTCTTC.

The V gene is TRBV19, the J gene TRBJ1-3; TRBD1 aligns across 7 bases. The CDR3 spans 14 residues. Unmatched junction bases numbered 4, after V lost 8 bases and J lost 0 bases. CDR1 is LNHDA and CDR2 is SQIVND in the germline V gene (reference sequence). DNA for the CDR3: TGTGCCAGTCGGGACAGAAGCTCTGGAAACACCATATATTTT. Translating gives CASRDRSSGNTIYF.

The chain carries TRBV19 and TRBJ2-1; 7 bases align to TRBD1. V trimming: 5 bases; J trimming: 3 bases; junction bases outside the gene matches: 10. The CDR3 spans 16 residues. Germline CDR1 is LNHDA and CDR2 is SQIVND (reference sequence). The CDR3 DNA follows: TGTGCCAGTAGTCGCTCCGACAGGGCGGTCTACAATGAGCAGTTCTTC. It encodes CASSRSDRAVYNEQFF.

This clone was seen ten or more times. V and J are TRBV7-2 and TRBJ2-2; tentative D call: TRBD2 (5 bases). Trimming took off 5 bases at V and 4 bases at J, with 14 bases between the two ends. Germline lookup yields CDR1 SGHTA and CDR2 FQGNSA. The CDR3 is 15 residues long. CDR3 amino acids: CASSPGLGFTGELFF. The DNA of the CDR3 is TGTGCCAGCAGCCCGGGGTTAGGATTCACCGGGGAGCTGTTTTTT.

The J gene is TRBJ2-1, the V gene TRBV5-6, with 11 bases identical to TRBD2. Germline loops: CDR1 SGHDT, CDR2 YYEEEE. V dropped 5 bases and J dropped 5; count of bases not matched to a gene: 6. This CDR3 is 15 amino acids long. CDR3 nucleotide sequence: TGTGCCAGCAGTCGTAGCGGGAGGGGTGACAATGAGCAGTTCTTC. It codes for CASSRSGRGDNEQFF.

The CDR3 DNA sequence: TGTGCCAGCAGAGGTAGGGACTTTTACAATGAGCAGTTCTTC. This codes for CASRGRDFYNEQFF. The chain joins TRBV27 to TRBJ2-1; tentatively, D is TRBD2 (6 bases). The CDR3 length is 14 residues. Trimming took off 6 bases at V and 4 bases at J, with 13 bases between the two ends. Germline-derived CDR1 and CDR2 are MNHEY and SMNVEV (reference sequence).

The chain uses TRBV6-5 and TRBJ1-4, with 8 bases lining up with TRBD1. The germline V gene has CDR1 MNHEY and CDR2 SVGAGI. V shed 7 bases and J 5 bases; nucleotides not matched to a gene: 3. CDR3 length: 13 amino acids. The CDR3 bases are TGTGCCAGCAACAGGGGGAAAAATGAAAAACTGTTTTTT. This codes for CASNRGKNEKLFF.

The DNA of the CDR3 is TGTGCCAGCAGCTCAAGCGGGCCCTACAATGAGCAGTTCTTC. Translating it yields CASSSSGPYNEQFF. The chain employs TRBV7-9 and TRBJ2-1, with a tentative D call TRBD2 (6 bases). This CDR3 has 14 residues. Trimming took off 4 bases at V and 2 bases at J, with 9 bases between the two ends. Germline CDR1 is SEHNR and CDR2 is FQNEAQ (reference sequence).

On this clone: The sample holds other DNA sequences that translate to the same CDR3. The V and J genes are TRBV30 and TRBJ2-2, with 7 nucleotides matching TRBD2. Germline lookup yields CDR1 GTSNPN and CDR2 SVGIG (reference sequence). This CDR3 region has 14 residues. J was trimmed by 2 bases and V by 3 bases; bases with no gene match: 3. This CDR3 is CAWRSGANTGELFF. As DNA, the CDR3 is TGTGCCTGGAGGAGCGGGGCTAACACCGGGGAGCTGTTTTTT.

J is TRBJ2-7 and V is TRBV5-1, with TRBD2 identical over 12 bases. Germline CDR1 and CDR2: SGHRS and YFSETQ. V lost 2 bases and J lost 1; bases outside the gene matches: 10. This CDR3 is built from 18 residues. The CDR3 DNA is TGCGCCAGCAGCTTTTGGACTAGCGGGATCTCGGGGTCCTACGAGCAGTACTTC. It translates to CASSFWTSGISGSYEQYF.

This rearrangement joins TRBV5-3 to TRBJ2-2, with 9 positions matching TRBD2. TRBV5-3 is an ORF, with its function uncertain. The V gene end was trimmed by 5 bases and the J gene end by 6 bases; junction bases not matched to a gene: 8. This CDR3 is built from 15 residues. CDR3 loop: CARRSCGRAAGELFF. CDR3 DNA sequence: TGTGCCAGAAGGTCGTGCGGGAGGGCCGCCGGGGAGCTGTTTTTT.

The chain couples TRBV10-1 to TRBJ2-1; TRBD2 matches at 14 bases. The CDR3 is 15 amino acids. V gave up 5 bases and J gave up 8 bases; unmatched junction bases: 5. The germline gives CDR1 WNHNN, CDR2 SYGVQD (reference sequence). The CDR3 nucleotides are TGCGCCAGCAGTCACCCGGGACTAGCGGGGGATGAGCAGTTCTTC. Amino acids: CASSHPGLAGDEQFF.

V is TRBV6-5 and J is TRBJ2-3; D may be TRBD2 (6 bases). Per germline, CDR1 MNHEY and CDR2 SVGAGI. CDR3 length: 15 amino acids. With 8 bases removed from V and 1 base from J, the gap between germline ends came to 16 bases. The CDR3 protein is CASFWGESGTDTQYF. Here the CDR3 DNA reads TGTGCCAGCTTTTGGGGGGAGTCCGGCACAGATACGCAGTATTTT.

The V gene is TRBV28, the J gene TRBJ1-1; D remains ambiguous. This CDR3 region has 12 residues. Germline values: CDR1 MDHEN, CDR2 SYDVKM. Trimming took 5 bases from V and 6 from J, leaving 10 bases between them. This CDR3 reads CASSLRGAEAFF. The DNA of the CDR3 is TGTGCCAGCAGTCTCCGGGGAGCTGAAGCTTTCTTT. The full variable domain, rest sourced from reference TRBV28 and TRBJ1-1, is DVKVTQSSRYLVKRTGEKVFLECVQDMDHENMFWYRQDPGLGLRLIYFSYDVKMKEKGDIPEGYSVSREKKERFSLILESASTNQTSMYLCASSLRGAEAFFGQGTRLTVV.

This chain joins TRBV2 and TRBJ2-1; the D gene is possibly TRBD1 (5 bases). The CDR3 is made up of 15 amino acids. Germline-derived CDR1 and CDR2 are SNHLY and FYNNEI. Trimming removed 4 bases at V and 0 bases at J, with 10 bases between. The CDR3 loop reads CASSGGASSYNEQFF. The CDR3 bases are TGTGCCAGCAGTGGTGGGGCGAGCTCCTACAATGAGCAGTTCTTC.